A selection of T cell receptor beta chains follows, all from one sample in a study of post-analysis software for immune sequencing data. TCRdb redid the calling of the PCR reads with MiXCR, one entry per CDR3 protein. In the table there are about 770,000 distinct CDR3 sequences, approximately 44% of which are singletons. The source material was blood. These receptor sequences come from a girl under 18 with multiple sclerosis. Each CDR3 is given with its conserved first and last residue. Fields, in order: V gene, CDR3 protein.

TRBV7-9	CASSFGTATNEKLFF
TRBV7-9	CASSLSEWERETQYF
TRBV2	CASSGPLPTTPGDTQYF
TRBV20-1	CSASVDSSNQPQHF
TRBV6-5	CASSYSGGTGGSSYNSPLHF
TRBV2	CASRGDSGNTIYF
TRBV3-1	CASSQSANRNSLYF
TRBV18	CASSPPAGGSLEQFF
TRBV6-5	CASSYFGTAGGGYTF
TRBV10-3	CAISESIQVPHYGYTF
TRBV7-3	CASSLGLAANTGERFF
TRBV25-1	CVSRAQGFGNEKLFF
TRBV5-1	CASSRDTNYEQYF
TRBV28	CASSLRLINEQFF
TRBV27	CASSIYGTNYNEQFF
TRBV5-1	CASSLKGANSPLHF
TRBV7-9	CASSHRTSREQFF
TRBV7-9	CASSVTAGWKETQYF
TRBV9	CASSVAGWGYGYTF
TRBV28	CASRHPGQGGEKLFF
TRBV5-6	CAGSLAPDHYGYTF
TRBV7-6	CASSPLEAGEQYF
TRBV5-1	CASSSVVGLAGYNEQFF
TRBV11-1	CASSSRGEAFF
TRBV7-2	CAGSPINGVQETQYF
TRBV7-8	CASSSIIINEQYF
TRBV7-9	CASRPPLKQGEQFF
TRBV4-3	CASSQEGGTQYF
TRBV29-1	CSAFNPGQPTYGYTF
TRBV5-1	CASSDQVTYEQYF
TRBV6-5	CASRRDDPHSPLHF
TRBV12-3/TRBV12-4	CASRGQGEPGYTF
TRBV7-2	CASRSAGATEAFF
TRBV20-1	CSATGEHLSSYEQYF
TRBV30	CAWSVVWGLRLGGYTF
TRBV7-2	CASSSSPGLAVGETQYF
TRBV15	CATSRDGASRGRSYEQYF
TRBV14	CASSPLGASKGEQYF
TRBV9	CASSVGGLAETYEQFF
TRBV10-3	CAISDGGGEQYF
TRBV29-1	CSLFLEGYGYTF
TRBV12-3/TRBV12-4	CASSSGTGGQETQYF
TRBV27	CASSRMDRALYNEQFF
TRBV3-1	CASSRQGLIQAQYF
TRBV12-3/TRBV12-4	CASSLAGGFNEQHF
TRBV20-1	CSAPGLAGGPMETQYF
TRBV24-1	CATKVGKGEWAKNIQYF
TRBV7-2	CASSFQLGEQYF
TRBV28	CASSIGHSVWAQYF
TRBV9	CASSVDEDSFYNEQFF
TRBV12-3/TRBV12-4	CASSPGQVGQPQHF
TRBV4-3	CASSQRTGASSGANVLTF
TRBV20-1	CSARDWVALEEQYF
TRBV6-5	CASSYSQLGDRLSGANVLTF
TRBV2	CASRSSESSYNEQFF
TRBV5-6	CASSLGRGWAQETQYF